This T cell receptor beta chain came from a study of T cell clones after liver transplantation. Study-wide context: Pre-transplant mixed lymphocyte reactions yielded third-party-reactive TCRbeta sequences as comparators for graft-donor-reactive sequences.

This CDR3 comprises 13 residues. V was cut by 4 bases and J by 6 bases, with 13 bases left in between. Germline CDR1 is WNHNN and CDR2 is SYGVQD (reference sequence). This clone came up a few times. TCRdb's table, derived via immunoSEQ multiplex PCR, lists solely in-frame clones and lacks some. The table records roughly 56,000 clones, 65% to 80% of them present only once. Specimen: CD4+ T cells from blood, collected approximately 54 months after liver transplant. The TCR was taken from a human patient who received a liver transplant. Part of the T cells may come from the graft donor. The chain joins TRBV10-1 to TRBJ2-7; TRBD1 might be the D (6 bases). CDR3 region: CASSGRTDLEQYF. CDR3 DNA sequence: TGCGCCAGCAGTGGACGGACAGACCTCGAGCAGTACTTC.